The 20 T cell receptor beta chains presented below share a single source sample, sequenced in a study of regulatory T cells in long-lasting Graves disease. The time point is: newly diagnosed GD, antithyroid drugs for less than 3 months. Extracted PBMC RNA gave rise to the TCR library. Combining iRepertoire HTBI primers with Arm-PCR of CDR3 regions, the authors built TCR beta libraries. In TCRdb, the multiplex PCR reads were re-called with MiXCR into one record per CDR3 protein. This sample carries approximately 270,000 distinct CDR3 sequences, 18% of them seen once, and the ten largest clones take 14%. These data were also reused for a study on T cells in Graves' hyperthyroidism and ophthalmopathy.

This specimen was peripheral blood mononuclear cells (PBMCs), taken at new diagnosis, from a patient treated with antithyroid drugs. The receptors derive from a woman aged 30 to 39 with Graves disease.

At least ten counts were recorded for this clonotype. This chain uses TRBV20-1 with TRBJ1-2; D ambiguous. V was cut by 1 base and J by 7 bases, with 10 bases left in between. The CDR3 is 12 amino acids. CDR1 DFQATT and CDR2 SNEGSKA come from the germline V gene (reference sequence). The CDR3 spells CSARAPRGGYTF. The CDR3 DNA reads TGCAGTGCTAGAGCTCCCCGCGGTGGCTACACCTTC.

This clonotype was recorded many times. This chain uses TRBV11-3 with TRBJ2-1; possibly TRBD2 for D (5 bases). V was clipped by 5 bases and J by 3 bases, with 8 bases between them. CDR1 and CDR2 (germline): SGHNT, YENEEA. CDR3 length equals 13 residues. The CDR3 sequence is CASSSGLYNEQFF. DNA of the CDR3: TGTGCCAGCAGCAGCGGACTCTACAATGAGCAGTTCTTC.

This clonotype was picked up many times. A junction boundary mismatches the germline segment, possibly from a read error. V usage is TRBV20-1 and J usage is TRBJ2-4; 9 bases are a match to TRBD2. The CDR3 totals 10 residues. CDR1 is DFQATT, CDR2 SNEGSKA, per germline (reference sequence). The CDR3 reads CSASAGGLVF. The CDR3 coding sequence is TGCAGTGCTAGCGCGGGGGGGCTGGTCTTC.

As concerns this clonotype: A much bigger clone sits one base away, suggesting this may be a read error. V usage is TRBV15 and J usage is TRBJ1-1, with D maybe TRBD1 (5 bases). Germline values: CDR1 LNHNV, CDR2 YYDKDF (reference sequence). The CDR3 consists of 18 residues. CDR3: CVTSRETLYGDRDPEAFF. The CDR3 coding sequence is TGTGTCACCAGCAGAGAGACACTCTACGGGGATAGGGACCCTGAAGCTTTCTTT. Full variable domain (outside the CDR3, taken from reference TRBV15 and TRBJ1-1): DAMVIQNPRYQVTQFGKPVTLSCSQTLNHNVMYWYQQKSSQAPKLLFHYYDKDFNNEADTPDNFQSRRPNTSFCFLDIRSPGLGDTAMYLCVTSRETLYGDRDPEAFFGQGTRLTVV.

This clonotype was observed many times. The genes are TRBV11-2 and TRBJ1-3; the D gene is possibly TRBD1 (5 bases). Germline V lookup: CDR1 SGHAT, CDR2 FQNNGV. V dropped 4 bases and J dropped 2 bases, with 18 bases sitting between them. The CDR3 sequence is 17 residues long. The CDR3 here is CASSYPSLRDAGNTIYF. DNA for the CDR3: TGTGCCAGCAGCTACCCCTCCCTCAGGGACGCTGGAAACACCATATATTTT. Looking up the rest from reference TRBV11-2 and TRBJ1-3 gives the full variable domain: EAGVAQSPRYKIIEKRQSVAFWCNPISGHATLYWYQQILGQGPKLLIQFQNNGVVDDSQLPKDRFSAERLKGVDSTLKIQPAKLEDSAVYLCASSYPSLRDAGNTIYFGEGSWLTVV.

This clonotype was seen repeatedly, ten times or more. The CDR3 spells CSASARFGGTDTQYF. The CDR3 DNA sequence: TGCAGTGCTAGTGCCCGGTTCGGAGGCACAGATACGCAGTATTTT. The genes are TRBV20-1 and TRBJ2-3; D unresolved. V gave up 3 bases and J gave up 1 base, with 14 bases separating them. Germline-derived CDR1 and CDR2 are DFQATT and SNEGSKA (reference sequence). This CDR3 is built from 15 residues.

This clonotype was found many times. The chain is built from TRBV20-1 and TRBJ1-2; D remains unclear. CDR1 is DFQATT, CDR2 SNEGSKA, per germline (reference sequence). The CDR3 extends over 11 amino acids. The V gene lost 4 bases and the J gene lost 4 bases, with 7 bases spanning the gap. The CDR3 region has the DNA TGCAGTGCTACTCCCGGCTATGGCTACACCTTC. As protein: CSATPGYGYTF.

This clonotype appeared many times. The CDR3 nucleotides read TGTGCCAGCAGCTTAGAAGTTGAAAACATTCAGTACTTC. It translates to CASSLEVENIQYF. The chain employs TRBV11-2 and TRBJ2-4; D is undetermined. Per the germline V gene, CDR1 is SGHAT and CDR2 is FQNNGV. V was cut by 0 bases and J by 5 bases, with 5 bases left in between. This CDR3 comprises 13 residues. The whole variable domain, filled in from reference TRBV11-2 and TRBJ2-4, reads EAGVAQSPRYKIIEKRQSVAFWCNPISGHATLYWYQQILGQGPKLLIQFQNNGVVDDSQLPKDRFSAERLKGVDSTLKIQPAKLEDSAVYLCASSLEVENIQYFGAGTRLSVL.

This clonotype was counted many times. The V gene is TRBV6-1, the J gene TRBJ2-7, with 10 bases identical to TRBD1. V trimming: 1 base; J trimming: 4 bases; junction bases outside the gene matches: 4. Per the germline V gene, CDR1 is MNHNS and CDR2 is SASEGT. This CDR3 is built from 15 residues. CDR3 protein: CASSEGGTGVYEQYF. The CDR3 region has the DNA TGTGCCAGCAGTGAAGGGGGGACAGGGGTATACGAGCAGTACTTC.

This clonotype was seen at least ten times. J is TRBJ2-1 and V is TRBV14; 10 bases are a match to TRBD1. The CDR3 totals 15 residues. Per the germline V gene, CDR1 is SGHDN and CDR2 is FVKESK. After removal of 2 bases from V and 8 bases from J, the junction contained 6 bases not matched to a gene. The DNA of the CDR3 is TGTGCCAGCAGCCAATTGGGACAGGGGATACATGAGCAGTTCTTC. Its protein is CASSQLGQGIHEQFF.

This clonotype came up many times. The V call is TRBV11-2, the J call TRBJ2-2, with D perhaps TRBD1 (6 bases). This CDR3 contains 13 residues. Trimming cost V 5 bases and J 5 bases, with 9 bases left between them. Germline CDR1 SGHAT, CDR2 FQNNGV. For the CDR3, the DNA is TGTGCCAGCAGCGCCAGGGGAACCGGGGAGCTGTTTTTT. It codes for CASSARGTGELFF.

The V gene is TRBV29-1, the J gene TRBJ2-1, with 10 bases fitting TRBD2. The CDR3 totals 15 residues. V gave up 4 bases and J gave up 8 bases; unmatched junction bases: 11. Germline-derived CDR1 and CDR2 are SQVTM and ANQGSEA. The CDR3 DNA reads TGCAGCGTTGCGGGGAGGGATAGCGGGGGGCATGAGCAGTTCTTC. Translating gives CSVAGRDSGGHEQFF.

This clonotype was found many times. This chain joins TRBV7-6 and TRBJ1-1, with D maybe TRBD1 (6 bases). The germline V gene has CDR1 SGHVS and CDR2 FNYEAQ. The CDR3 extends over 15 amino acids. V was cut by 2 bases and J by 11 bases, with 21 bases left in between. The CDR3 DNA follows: TGTGCCAGCAGCTTACGTGAGGCAGGGGCGGTCGGGGCTTTCTTT. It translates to CASSLREAGAVGAFF.

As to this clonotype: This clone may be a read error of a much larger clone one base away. DNA for the CDR3: TGTGCCTGCAGACGAACGGGACAGCCAAACTATGGCTACACCTTC. It specifies CACRRTGQPNYGYTF. The chain joins TRBV2 to TRBJ1-2, with 7 bases identical to TRBD1. Germline V gene sequence: CDR1 SNHLY, CDR2 FYNNEI. The CDR3 runs 15 residues.

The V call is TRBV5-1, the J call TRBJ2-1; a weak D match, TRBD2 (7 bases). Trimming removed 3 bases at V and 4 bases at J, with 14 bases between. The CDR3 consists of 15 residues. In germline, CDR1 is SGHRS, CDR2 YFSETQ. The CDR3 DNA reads TGCGCCAGCAGCTCCGGGGGGCTTCAATACAATGAGCAGTTCTTC. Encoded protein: CASSSGGLQYNEQFF. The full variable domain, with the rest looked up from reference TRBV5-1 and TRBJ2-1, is KAGVTQTPRYLIKTRGQQVTLSCSPISGHRSVSWYQQTPGQGLQFLFEYFSETQRNKGNFPGRFSGRQFSNSRSEMNVSTLELGDSALYLCASSSGGLQYNEQFFGPGTRLTVL.

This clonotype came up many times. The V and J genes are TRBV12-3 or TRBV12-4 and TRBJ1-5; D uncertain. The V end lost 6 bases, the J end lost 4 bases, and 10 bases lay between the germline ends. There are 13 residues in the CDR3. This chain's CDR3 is CASRLTKNQPQHF. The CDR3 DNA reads TGTGCCAGCAGGCTAACGAAGAATCAGCCCCAGCATTTT.

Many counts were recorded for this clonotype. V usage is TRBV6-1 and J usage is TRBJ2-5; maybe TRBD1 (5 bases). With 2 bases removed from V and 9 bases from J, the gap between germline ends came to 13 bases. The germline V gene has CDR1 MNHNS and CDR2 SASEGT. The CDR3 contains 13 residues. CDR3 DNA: TGTGCCAGCAGTGAATCTCGCAGGGTGGCCCAGTACTTC. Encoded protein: CASSESRRVAQYF.

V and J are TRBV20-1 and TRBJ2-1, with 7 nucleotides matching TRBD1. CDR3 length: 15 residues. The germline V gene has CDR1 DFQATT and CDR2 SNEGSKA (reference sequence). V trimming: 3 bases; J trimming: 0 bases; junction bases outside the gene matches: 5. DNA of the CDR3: TGCAGTGCTAGTGAGGGGGCCAGCTCCTACAATGAGCAGTTCTTC. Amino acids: CSASEGASSYNEQFF.

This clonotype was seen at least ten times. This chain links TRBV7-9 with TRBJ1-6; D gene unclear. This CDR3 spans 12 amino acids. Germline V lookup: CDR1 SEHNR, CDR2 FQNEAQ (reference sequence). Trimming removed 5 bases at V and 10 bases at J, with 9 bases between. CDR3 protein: CASSLTDSPLHF. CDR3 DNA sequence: TGTGCCAGCAGCCTCACGGACTCACCCCTCCACTTT.

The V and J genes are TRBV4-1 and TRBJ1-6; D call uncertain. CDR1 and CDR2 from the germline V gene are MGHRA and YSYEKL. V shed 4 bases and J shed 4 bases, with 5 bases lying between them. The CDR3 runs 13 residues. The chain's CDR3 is CASSRGYNSPLHF. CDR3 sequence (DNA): TGCGCCAGCAGCCGTGGTTATAATTCACCCCTCCACTTT.